These 7 T cell receptor beta chains came from one sample sequenced in a study of CD8 T cells in Susac syndrome. RNA amounts of 0.5 to 1 ug underwent reverse transcription with random hexamers. Via MiXCR, TCRdb re-called the immunoSEQ multiplex PCR reads, giving one row per CDR3 protein. The data show roughly 44,000 distinct CDR3 sequences, with approximately 94% seen just once and more than 0.45% held by the top ten. What was sequenced was CD8+ T cells from PBMCs. These receptors all come from a human donor in good health.

This clonotype was recorded once. V usage is TRBV20-1 and J usage is TRBJ1-1; 8 bases match TRBD1. This CDR3 comprises 12 residues. CDR1 is DFQATT and CDR2 is SNEGSKA in the germline V gene (reference sequence). The V gene end was trimmed by 7 bases and the J gene end by 2 bases; junction bases not matched to a gene: 3. DNA for the CDR3: TGCAGTGAGGGACAGGTTAACACTGAAGCTTTCTTT. This codes for CSEGQVNTEAFF.

The chain couples TRBV7-9 to TRBJ2-7; 9 bases map to TRBD1. With V trimmed by 4 bases and J by 2 bases, 9 bases remained unmatched. Germline V lookup: CDR1 SEHNR, CDR2 FQNEAQ (reference sequence). The CDR3 runs 16 residues. CDR3 amino acids: CASSWKDRGKPYEQYF. In DNA, the CDR3 is TGTGCCAGCAGCTGGAAGGACAGGGGAAAACCCTACGAGCAGTACTTC.

The chain employs TRBV13 and TRBJ1-1; D possibly corresponds to TRBD1 (5 bases). CDR1 and CDR2 (germline): PRHDT, FYEKMQ (reference sequence). Trimming left V 5 bases short and J 2 bases short, with 15 bases between. The CDR3 extends over 15 amino acids. The DNA of the CDR3 is TGTGCCAGCAGCCCTTGGGGAGGGGCCAACACTGAAGCTTTCTTT. Translation gives CASSPWGGANTEAFF. The whole variable domain, filled in from reference TRBV13 and TRBJ1-1, reads AAGVIQSPRHLIKEKRETATLKCYPIPRHDTVYWYQQGPGQDPQFLISFYEKMQSDKGSIPDRFSAQQFSDYHSELNMSSLELGDSALYFCASSPWGGANTEAFFGQGTRLTVV.

As for this clonotype: Given the absence of the conserved phenylalanine or tryptophan at the CDR3 end, a read error is likely. This chain links TRBV29-1 with TRBJ2-3; 8 bases fit TRBD2. The CDR3 is made up of 14 amino acids. The V gene's germline CDR1 is SQVTM and CDR2 ANQGSEA. After removal of 2 bases from V and 6 bases from J, the junction contained 7 bases not matched to a gene. CDR3 DNA: TGCAGCGTTGAAACAGCGGGAGTTCCGGATACGCAGTATTTG. This sequence encodes CSVETAGVPDTQYL.

The CDR3 bases are TGTGCCAGCAGTTTCAAGGGACCGAACACCGGGGAGCTGTTTTTT. Translating it yields CASSFKGPNTGELFF. The chain recombines TRBV27 with TRBJ2-2, with D perhaps assigned TRBD1 or TRBD2 (5 bases each). V was pared by 3 bases and J by 0 bases, with 8 bases between. The CDR3 has 15 amino acids. Germline assignment: CDR1 MNHEY and CDR2 SMNVEV (reference sequence).

The chain couples TRBV3-1 to TRBJ2-7, with unresolved D. The CDR3 has 11 amino acids. Trimming removed 3 bases at V and 3 bases at J, with 3 bases between. Germline values: CDR1 LGHDT, CDR2 YNNKEL (reference sequence). CDR3 DNA sequence: TGTGCCAGCAGCCATTTCTACGAGCAGTACTTC. This encodes CASSHFYEQYF.

The chain has TRBV9 and TRBJ1-1; unclear D gene. CDR3 length equals 12 residues. Germline V gives CDR1 SGDLS, CDR2 YYNGEE. The V end was cut by 0 bases, the J end by 4 bases, with 4 bases between. The CDR3 loop is CASSVASTEAFF. As DNA, the CDR3 is TGTGCCAGCAGCGTAGCGAGCACTGAAGCTTTCTTT.